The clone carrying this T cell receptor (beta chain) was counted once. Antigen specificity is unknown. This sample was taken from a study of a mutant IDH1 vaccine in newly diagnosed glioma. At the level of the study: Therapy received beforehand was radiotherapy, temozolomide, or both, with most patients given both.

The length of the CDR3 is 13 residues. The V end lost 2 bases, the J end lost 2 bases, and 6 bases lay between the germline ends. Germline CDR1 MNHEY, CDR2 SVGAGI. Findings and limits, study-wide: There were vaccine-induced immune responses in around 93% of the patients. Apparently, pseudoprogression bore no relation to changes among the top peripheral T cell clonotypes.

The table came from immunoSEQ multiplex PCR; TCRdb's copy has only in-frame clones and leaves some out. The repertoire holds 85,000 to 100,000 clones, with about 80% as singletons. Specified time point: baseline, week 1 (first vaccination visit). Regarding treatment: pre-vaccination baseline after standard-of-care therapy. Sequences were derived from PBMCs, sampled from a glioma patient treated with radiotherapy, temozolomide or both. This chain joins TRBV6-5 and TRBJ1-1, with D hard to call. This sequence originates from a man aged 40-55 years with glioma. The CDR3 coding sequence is TGTGCCAGCAGTTACGTGGCAAACACTGAAGCTTTCTTT. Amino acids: CASSYVANTEAFF.